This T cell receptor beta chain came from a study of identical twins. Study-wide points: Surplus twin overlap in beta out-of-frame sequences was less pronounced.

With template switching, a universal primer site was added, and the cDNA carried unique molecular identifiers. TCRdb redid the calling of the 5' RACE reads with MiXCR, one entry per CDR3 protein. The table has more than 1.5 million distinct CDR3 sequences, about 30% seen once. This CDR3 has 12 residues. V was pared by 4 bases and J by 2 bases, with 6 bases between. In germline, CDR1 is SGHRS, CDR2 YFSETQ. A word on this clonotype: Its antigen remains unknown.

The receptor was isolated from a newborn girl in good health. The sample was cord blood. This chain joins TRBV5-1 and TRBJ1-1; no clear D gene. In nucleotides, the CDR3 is TGCGCCAGCAGCATCATAAACACTGAAGCTTTCTTT. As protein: CASSIINTEAFF.